This T cell receptor (beta chain) was captured by sequencing in a study of blood T cell repertoires in COVID-19. Method: immunoSEQ multiplex PCR; TCRdb's copy keeps in-frame clones and lacks some. This sample carries approximately 220,000 clones, about 83% of them seen once, and the ten largest clones take approximately 4.8%. CDR3 length: 24 amino acids. From germline, CDR1 is KGHSH and CDR2 LQKENI. Trimming pared 6 bases from V and 3 bases from J, leaving 44 bases between. This sequence joins TRBV18 and TRBJ1-2; a possible D gene is TRBD1 (6 bases). This clonotype originated in a woman aged 50 to 60 who had been exposed to COVID-19. The sample comprised PBMCs or T cells enriched from blood (not recorded which). Here the CDR3 reads CASSPFKPPTGQHTLRNIYYGYTF. For the CDR3, the DNA is TGTGCCAGCTCGCCTTTTAAGCCCCCCACAGGGCAACATACCCTTCGAAATATCTACTATGGCTACACCTTC.